This TCR beta chain was recorded in a study of cytomegalovirus exposure and HLA in healthy donors. General study results and limits: V- and J-gene trimming in TCR beta was tied to a missense DCLRE1C variant by an analysis performed later.

In germline, CDR1 is LGHNT, CDR2 FRNRAP. The CDR3 extends over 14 amino acids. V was clipped by 3 bases and J by 0 bases, with 6 bases between them. On this clone: Its antigen is undetermined.

13 Jbeta primers and 60 Vbeta primers were used for the PCR. Some clones are missing from TCRdb's copy, which holds only in-frame ones; the method was immunoSEQ multiplex PCR. The table lists approximately 130,000 clones, with 2% in the top ten. The source material was PBMCs. V and J are TRBV12-5 and TRBJ2-1; the D is unclear. The receptor was isolated from a woman aged 60-70 years in good health and CMV-seronegative. Written as DNA, the CDR3 is TGTGCTAGTGGTTTAAGAGGCTCCTACAATGAGCAGTTCTTC. Its protein product is CASGLRGSYNEQFF.